The present entry profiles one T cell receptor (beta chain) with its context. The germline V gene has CDR1 SGHRS and CDR2 YFSETQ. V was cut by 4 bases and J by 5 bases, with 22 bases left in between. This CDR3 contains 16 residues. One entry per CDR3 protein results from TCRdb running MiXCR on the RT-PCR reads. This repertoire shows about 680,000 distinct CDR3 sequences, approximately 15% found once; its top ten account for 3% to 4.5%. The receptor's source is a female donor in good health, serving as a healthy control. Sequencing was carried out using memory CD4+ T cells from blood. This chain links TRBV5-1 with TRBJ2-7; D may be TRBD1 or TRBD2 (5 bases each). In nucleotides, the CDR3 is TGCGCCAGCAGCCTCGCGGGCTCTATACAGGAGAACGAGCAGTACTTC. Encoded protein: CASSLAGSIQENEQYF.